This T cell receptor (beta chain) was observed in a study of identical twins. This clonotype was observed a few times. TCRdb independently ran MiXCR on the 5' RACE reads; one entry per CDR3 protein. The repertoire holds around 530,000 distinct CDR3 sequences, 15% seen once, with around 0.48% in the top ten. The CDR3 is 17 residues long. The J segment lost 0 bases and the V segment lost 5 bases, leaving 9 bases of the junction unmatched. Germline CDR1 and CDR2: DFQATT and SNEGSKA (reference sequence). These data were also filed under a second study, of yellow fever vaccine responses in identical twins.

What was sequenced was CD4+ T cells sorted from blood. The TCR sequence derives from a woman aged 18 to 35 in good health. The chain recombines TRBV20-1 with TRBJ2-6, with 8 bases fitting TRBD2. The CDR3, as DNA: TGCAGTGCTCCCCGAGTAGCGGGGAACTCTGGGGCCAACGTCCTGACTTTC. Protein: CSAPRVAGNSGANVLTF.